The 8 T cell receptor beta chains in this list originate from one sample, sequenced in a study of cytomegalovirus exposure and HLA in healthy donors. 13 Jbeta primers and 60 Vbeta primers were used for the PCR. The protocol was immunoSEQ multiplex PCR, while the TCRdb copy is restricted to in-frame clones and leaves out a portion. The table has about 190,000 clones, about 87% seen once. The sequencing sample was made of PBMCs. The receptors shown here come from a woman younger than 35 in good health and CMV-seronegative.

The chain employs TRBV13 and TRBJ2-3; 7 nucleotides agree with TRBD2. This CDR3 has 15 amino acids. Germline trimming cut 4 bases from V and 0 bases from J; bases unmatched to any gene: 4. CDR1 is PRHDT, CDR2 FYEKMQ, per germline (reference sequence). CDR3 residues: CASSSTSASTDTQYF. In nucleotides, the CDR3 is TGTGCCAGCAGCTCCACTAGCGCAAGCACAGATACGCAGTATTTT.

This rearrangement joins TRBV2 to TRBJ2-7, with 8 positions matching TRBD1. This CDR3 region has 12 residues. Germline V lookup: CDR1 SNHLY, CDR2 FYNNEI. After removal of 6 bases from V and 5 bases from J, the junction contained 3 bases not matched to a gene. Written as DNA, the CDR3 is TGTGCCAGCAGCATGGACAGGGACGAGCAGTACTTC. Its protein product is CASSMDRDEQYF.

This clone has a single count. V is TRBV5-1 and J is TRBJ2-7, with 10 bases matching TRBD1. The V gene end was trimmed by 3 bases and the J gene end by 5 bases; junction bases not matched to a gene: 5. Germline V gene sequence: CDR1 SGHRS, CDR2 YFSETQ. There are 14 residues in the CDR3. The CDR3 sequence is CASSSTGTGDEQYF. In nucleotides, the CDR3 is TGCGCCAGCAGCTCGACCGGGACAGGGGACGAGCAGTACTTC.

This clone was observed a few times. The chain uses TRBV6-1 and TRBJ1-2, with 7 bases matching TRBD1. CDR3 length equals 14 residues. The V segment lost 6 bases and the J segment 5 bases; nucleotides outside the gene matches: 9. Looked up from germline, CDR1 is MNHNS and CDR2 is SASEGT. DNA of the CDR3: TGTGCCAGCAGCTCCTACAGGGGCCAATATGGCTACACCTTC. This codes for CASSSYRGQYGYTF.

The chain couples TRBV28 to TRBJ1-5; D is perhaps TRBD1 (6 bases). CDR1 is MDHEN, CDR2 SYDVKM, per germline. V was clipped by 4 bases and J by 4 bases, with 17 bases between them. The CDR3 runs 16 residues. This CDR3 reads CASSSNEGVVNQPQHF. Written as DNA, the CDR3 is TGTGCCAGCAGTTCAAATGAGGGGGTCGTAAATCAGCCCCAGCATTTT.

This clone was counted between two and nine times. The V and J genes are TRBV28 and TRBJ2-2; perhaps TRBD2 as D (5 bases). From germline, CDR1 is MDHEN and CDR2 SYDVKM. V gave up 2 bases and J gave up 4 bases, with 11 bases separating them. The length of the CDR3 is 15 residues. CDR3 nucleotides: TGTGCCAGCAGTTTACTCCTGGAGGCCACCGGGGAGCTGTTTTTT. It codes for CASSLLLEATGELFF. The variable domain in full, with the rest retrieved from reference TRBV28 and TRBJ2-2, is DVKVTQSSRYLVKRTGEKVFLECVQDMDHENMFWYRQDPGLGLRLIYFSYDVKMKEKGDIPEGYSVSREKKERFSLILESASTNQTSMYLCASSLLLEATGELFFGEGSRLTVL.

In its sample, this clone was seen once. The rearrangement links TRBV30 to TRBJ2-7, with D possibly being TRBD1 (6 bases). V lost 1 base and J lost 6, with 10 bases in between. The CDR3 runs to 12 residues. Looked up from germline, CDR1 is GTSNPN and CDR2 is SVGIG (reference sequence). The CDR3 loop is CAWSGTGIEQYF. Here the CDR3 DNA reads TGTGCCTGGAGTGGAACAGGGATCGAGCAGTACTTC. The whole variable domain, remainder taken from reference TRBV30 and TRBJ2-7, is SQTIHQWPATLVQPVGSPLSLECTVEGTSNPNLYWYRQAAGRGLQLLFYSVGIGQISSEVPQNLSASRPQDRQFILSSKKLLLSDSGFYLCAWSGTGIEQYFGPGTRLTVT.

The chain uses TRBV7-6 and TRBJ1-4, with 7 bases that match TRBD1. Germline CDR1 is SGHVS and CDR2 is FNYEAQ. This CDR3 contains 15 residues. With 1 base clipped from V and 10 bases from J, the junction kept 9 bases outside the gene matches. CDR3 bases: TGTGCCAGCAGCTTAGAAGCCGGGACAGAGGGAAAACTGTTTTTT. Encoded protein: CASSLEAGTEGKLFF. Drawing the rest from reference TRBV7-6 and TRBJ1-4, the complete variable domain is GAGVSQSPRYKVTKRGQDVALRCDPISGHVSLYWYRQALGQGPEFLTYFNYEAQQDKSGLPNDRFSAERPEGSISTLTIQRTEQRDSAMYRCASSLEAGTEGKLFFGSGTQLSVL.